These 4 T cell receptor beta chains came from one sample sequenced in a study of control samples from healthy donors and cancer patients. Produced via immunoSEQ multiplex PCR; TCRdb's table is partial and in-frame only. The profile shows 150,000 to 200,000 clones, about 90% of them singletons. The sample comprised blood. The receptors here all came from a woman in her 30s in good health.

V usage is TRBV3-1 (or the pseudogene TRBV3-2) and J usage is TRBJ2-2, with 7 bases matching TRBD2. This CDR3 spans 18 amino acids. The germline V gene encodes CDR1 LGHDT and CDR2 YNNKEL (reference sequence). After removal of 4 bases from V and 3 bases from J, the junction contained 14 bases not matched to a gene. In DNA form, the CDR3 reads TGTGCCAGCAGCCGGGGGGGACTCGCCCCCACGGACACCGGGGAGCTGTTTTTT. This translates into CASSRGGLAPTDTGELFF.

The genes are TRBV5-5 and TRBJ2-5; D gene unclear. CDR3 length equals 13 residues. V lost 1 base, J lost 1 base, and 5 bases lay in between. The V gene's germline CDR1 is SGHKS and CDR2 YYEKEE (reference sequence). Here the CDR3 DNA reads TGTGCCAGCAGCTTGTCCGTCCAAGAGACCCAGTACTTC. Encoded protein: CASSLSVQETQYF.

V is TRBV19 and J is TRBJ2-1, with no clear D. CDR3 length: 13 amino acids. The germline gives CDR1 LNHDA, CDR2 SQIVND (reference sequence). With 7 bases removed from V and 8 bases from J, the gap between germline ends came to 15 bases. The CDR3 here is CASISSGSDEQFF. The CDR3 DNA reads as TGTGCCAGTATCTCCTCCGGGTCGGATGAGCAGTTCTTC.

CDR3 residues: CASSLIHGMGYTF. The CDR3 nucleotides are TGTGCCAGCAGCTTAATCCACGGAATGGGCTACACCTTC. This sequence joins TRBV7-8 and TRBJ1-2; D is unclear. The V and J ends lost 2 bases and 8 bases respectively, with 12 bases between them. Germline V gene lookup returns CDR1 SGHVS and CDR2 FQNEAQ. This CDR3 is 13 amino acids long. The full variable domain, completed using reference TRBV7-8 and TRBJ1-2, is GAGVSQSPRYKVAKRGQDVALRCDPISGHVSLFWYQQALGQGPEFLTYFQNEAQLDKSGLPSDRFFAERPEGSVSTLKIQRTQQEDSAVYLCASSLIHGMGYTFGSGTRLTVV.